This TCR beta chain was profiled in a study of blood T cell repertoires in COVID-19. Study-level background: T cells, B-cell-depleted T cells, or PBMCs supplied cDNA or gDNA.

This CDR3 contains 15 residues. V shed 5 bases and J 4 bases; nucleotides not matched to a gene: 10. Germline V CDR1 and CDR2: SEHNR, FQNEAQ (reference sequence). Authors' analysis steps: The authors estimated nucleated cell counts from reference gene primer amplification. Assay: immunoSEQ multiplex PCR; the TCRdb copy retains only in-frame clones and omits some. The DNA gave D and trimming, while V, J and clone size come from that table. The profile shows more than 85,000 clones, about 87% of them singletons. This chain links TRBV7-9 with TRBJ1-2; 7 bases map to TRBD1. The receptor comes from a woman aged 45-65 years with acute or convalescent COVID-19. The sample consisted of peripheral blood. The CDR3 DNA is TGTGCCAGCAGCAACGACAGGGTCAGGAGCTATGGCTACACCTTC. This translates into CASSNDRVRSYGYTF.